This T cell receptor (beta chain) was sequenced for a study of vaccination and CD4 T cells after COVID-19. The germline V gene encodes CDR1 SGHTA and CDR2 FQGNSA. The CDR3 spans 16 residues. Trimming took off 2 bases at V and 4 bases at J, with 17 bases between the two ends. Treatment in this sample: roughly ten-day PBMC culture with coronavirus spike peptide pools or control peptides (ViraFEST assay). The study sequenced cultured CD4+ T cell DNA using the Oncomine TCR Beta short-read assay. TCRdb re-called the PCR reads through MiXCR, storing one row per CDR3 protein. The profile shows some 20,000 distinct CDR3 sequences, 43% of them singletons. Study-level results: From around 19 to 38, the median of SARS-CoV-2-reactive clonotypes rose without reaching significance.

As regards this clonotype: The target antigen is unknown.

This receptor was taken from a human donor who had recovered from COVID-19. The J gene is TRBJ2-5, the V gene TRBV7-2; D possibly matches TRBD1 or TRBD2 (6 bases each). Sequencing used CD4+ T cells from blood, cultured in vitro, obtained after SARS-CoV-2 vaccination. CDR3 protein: CASSLMLSGGGETQYF. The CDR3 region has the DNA TGTGCCAGCAGCTTAATGTTAAGCGGAGGGGGAGAGACCCAGTACTTC.